What follows are 32 T cell receptor beta chains derived from one specimen sequenced in a study of cytomegalovirus exposure and HLA in healthy donors. PCR amplification relied on 60 Vbeta primers (plus 13 Jbeta primers). The protocol was immunoSEQ multiplex PCR, while the TCRdb copy is restricted to in-frame clones and leaves out a portion. The sample lists 210,000 or so clones, approximately 81% occurring once. The sample consisted of PBMCs. The receptor set was obtained from a girl aged 2-10 years in good health and CMV-seronegative.

The chain combines TRBV21-1 with TRBJ1-5; whether TRBD1, the table's D call, matches the DNA was not checked. TRBV21-1 is assigned pseudogene status. CDR3 length: 19 residues. For the CDR3, the DNA is TGTGCCAGCAGCAAATCGGTCTCGACAGGGCTATATAGCAATCAGCCCCAGCATTTT. Protein product: CASSKSVSTGLYSNQPQHF.

The chain carries TRBV5-6 and TRBJ2-7; TRBD1 matches at 10 bases. The V and J ends lost 2 bases and 4 bases, in that order; junction bases with no gene match: 6. CDR1 is SGHDT, CDR2 YYEEEE, per germline. The CDR3 is made up of 15 amino acids. Here the CDR3 reads CASSFRDRGSYEQYF. Written as DNA, the CDR3 is TGTGCCAGCAGCTTCCGGGACAGGGGTTCGTACGAGCAGTACTTC. Full variable domain (remainder filled in from reference TRBV5-6 and TRBJ2-7): DAGVTQSPTHLIKTRGQQVTLRCSPKSGHDTVSWYQQALGQGPQFIFQYYEEEERQRGNFPDRFSGHQFPNYSSELNVNALLLGDSALYLCASSFRDRGSYEQYFGPGTRLTVT.

The genes are TRBV6-6 and TRBJ2-5; 10 positions match TRBD2. CDR3 size: 16 residues. Germline V gene sequence: CDR1 MNHNY, CDR2 SVGAGI (reference sequence). Unmatched junction bases numbered 6, after V lost 0 bases and J lost 5 bases. The CDR3 DNA is TGTGCCAGCAGTTACTCGACTAGCGGGTTGGGGGAGACCCAGTACTTC. Translating it yields CASSYSTSGLGETQYF.

This rearrangement joins TRBV6-5 to TRBJ2-7; 7 bases fit TRBD1. This CDR3 is built from 15 residues. Germline V gives CDR1 MNHEY, CDR2 SVGAGI. The ends lost 8 bases at V and 6 bases at J; junction bases unmatched: 16. CDR3 DNA sequence: TGTGCCAGCGAAGGACACGGGACAGTGGGATCCGAGCAGTACTTC. It is translated as CASEGHGTVGSEQYF.

V gene TRBV12-5 combines with J gene TRBJ2-1; 7 bases align to TRBD2. The ends lost 7 bases at V and 6 bases at J; junction bases unmatched: 15. Germline V CDR1 and CDR2: LGHNT, FRNRAP. The CDR3 runs 16 residues. The CDR3 here is CASVDPPGTTINEQFF. For the CDR3, the DNA is TGTGCTAGTGTCGACCCTCCCGGGACTACGATCAATGAGCAGTTCTTC.

This clone has a single count. This chain joins TRBV5-8 and TRBJ2-1, with a tentative D call TRBD1 (6 bases). This CDR3 is built from 14 residues. Germline CDR1 reads SGHTS; CDR2 reads YDEGEE. Trimming stripped 0 bases from V and 5 bases from J, with 9 bases between. CDR3 coding DNA: TGTGCCAGCAGCTTGGCCCGGACAGACAATGAGCAGTTCTTC. Its protein is CASSLARTDNEQFF.

This clone was detected once. The chain recombines TRBV6-4 with TRBJ2-1; possible D gene TRBD2, 6 bases. Germline lookup yields CDR1 MRHNA and CDR2 SNTAGT. Trimming removed 5 bases at V and 7 bases at J, with 15 bases between. The CDR3 sequence is 14 residues long. The CDR3 reads CASSSIGSKNEQFF. In DNA, the CDR3 is TGTGCCAGCAGTTCCATCGGGAGTAAGAATGAGCAGTTCTTC.

This clone was counted a few times. J is TRBJ2-7 and V is TRBV4-1; 15 bases line up with TRBD2. After removal of 5 bases from V and 4 bases from J, the junction contained 0 bases not matched to a gene. The germline V gene has CDR1 MGHRA and CDR2 YSYEKL. The CDR3 spans 14 residues. The CDR3 reads CASSGLAGGYEQYF. In nucleotides, the CDR3 is TGCGCCAGCAGCGGACTAGCGGGAGGGTACGAGCAGTACTTC.

The chain links TRBV5-1 to TRBJ2-7; 12 bases are shared with TRBD1. The J segment lost 2 bases and the V segment lost 4 bases, leaving 4 bases of the junction unmatched. The CDR3 has 15 residues. Germline-derived CDR1 and CDR2 are SGHRS and YFSETQ. The CDR3 spells CASSIRDRGPYEQYF. The CDR3, as DNA: TGCGCCAGCAGCATCCGGGACAGGGGGCCCTACGAGCAGTACTTC.

The chain employs TRBV14 and TRBJ1-1; D unclear. The germline V and J ends were trimmed by 4 bases and 11 bases, with 20 bases remaining between them. Per the germline V gene, CDR1 is SGHDN and CDR2 is FVKESK. CDR3 length: 14 residues. CDR3 bases: TGTGCCAGCAGCCGTGCGCGAGGCGCCATTCCGGCTTTCTTT. This encodes CASSRARGAIPAFF.

The rearrangement joins TRBV5-4 to TRBJ2-7, with TRBD1 identical over 11 bases. In germline, CDR1 is SGHNT, CDR2 YYREEE (reference sequence). The ends lost 6 bases at V and 2 bases at J; junction bases unmatched: 7. This CDR3 is built from 15 residues. CDR3 region: CASKSDRGRTYEQYF. CDR3 in DNA: TGTGCCAGCAAGTCGGACAGGGGGCGCACCTACGAGCAGTACTTC. Full variable domain (rest looked up from reference TRBV5-4 and TRBJ2-7): ETGVTQSPTHLIKTRGQQVTLRCSSQSGHNTVSWYQQALGQGPQFIFQYYREEENGRGNFPPRFSGLQFPNYSSELNVNALELDDSALYLCASKSDRGRTYEQYFGPGTRLTVT.

The J gene is TRBJ2-7, the V gene TRBV10-1, with 7 positions matching TRBD1. The CDR3 covers 14 residues. Germline CDR1 is WNHNN and CDR2 is SYGVQD (reference sequence). Trimming cost V 3 bases and J 2 bases; bases outside gene matches: 4. CDR3 sequence reads: CASSEGDRAYEQYF. The CDR3 DNA follows: TGCGCCAGCAGTGAAGGGGACAGAGCCTACGAGCAGTACTTC.

The rearrangement links TRBV5-1 to TRBJ2-1; TRBD1 aligns across 10 bases. Germline V gene data show CDR1 as SGHRS and CDR2 as YFSETQ. The ends lost 1 base at V and 3 bases at J; junction bases unmatched: 4. The CDR3 has 16 amino acids. In DNA form, the CDR3 reads TGCGCCAGCAGCTTGAGGGGGGACAGGGGCTACAATGAGCAGTTCTTC. Translation gives CASSLRGDRGYNEQFF.

The genes are TRBV18 and TRBJ1-1, with D possibly being TRBD1 (5 bases). V gave up 5 bases and J gave up 0 bases, with 10 bases separating them. CDR1 and CDR2 from the germline V gene are KGHSH and LQKENI. This CDR3 contains 14 residues. CDR3 bases: TGTGCCAGCTCAACTGGGGCCATGAACACTGAAGCTTTCTTT. This translates into CASSTGAMNTEAFF.

The rearrangement uses TRBV6-1 and TRBJ2-3; the match to TRBD2 covers 14 bases. V lost 3 bases and J lost 6; bases outside the gene matches: 8. Germline-derived CDR1 and CDR2 are MNHNS and SASEGT. This CDR3 has 17 residues. The CDR3 bases are TGTGCCAGCAGTGACCCCTCGACTAGCGGGAGGGACGATACGCAGTATTTT. Amino acid sequence: CASSDPSTSGRDDTQYF.

The chain links TRBV2 to TRBJ2-3, with D unresolved. V dropped 4 bases and J dropped 5 bases, with 7 bases sitting between them. Germline CDR1 reads SNHLY; CDR2 reads FYNNEI. This CDR3 is built from 12 residues. The CDR3 DNA is TGTGCCAGCAGTGTGGGCGAAGATACGCAGTATTTT. It specifies CASSVGEDTQYF.

J is TRBJ1-6 and V is TRBV28; the D gene is possibly TRBD1 (5 bases). Per the germline V gene, CDR1 is MDHEN and CDR2 is SYDVKM. This CDR3 is 17 amino acids long. V was cut by 5 bases and J by 0 bases, with 14 bases left in between. The CDR3 nucleotides read TGTGCCAGCAGTCTACCGGGGGGGAGCTCCTATAATTCACCCCTCCACTTT. Translating it yields CASSLPGGSSYNSPLHF. Using reference TRBV28 and TRBJ1-6 for the parts outside the CDR3, the full variable domain is DVKVTQSSRYLVKRTGEKVFLECVQDMDHENMFWYRQDPGLGLRLIYFSYDVKMKEKGDIPEGYSVSREKKERFSLILESASTNQTSMYLCASSLPGGSSYNSPLHFGNGTRLTVT.

This clone was counted only a few times. The same CDR3 is also encoded by other DNA sequences in this sample. The chain has TRBV6-5 and TRBJ1-1, with 10 bases aligning to TRBD1. With V trimmed by 0 bases and J by 3 bases, 1 base remained unmatched. CDR1 and CDR2 from the germline V gene are MNHEY and SVGAGI. The CDR3 spans 15 residues. The CDR3 protein is CASSYSGTGDTEAFF. CDR3 sequence (DNA): TGTGCCAGCAGTTACTCCGGGACAGGGGACACTGAAGCTTTCTTT.

This chain connects TRBV6-5 to TRBJ1-2, with 10 bases identical to TRBD1. The germline V gene encodes CDR1 MNHEY and CDR2 SVGAGI. After removal of 5 bases from V and 3 bases from J, the junction contained 6 bases not matched to a gene. The CDR3 extends over 15 amino acids. CDR3 residues: CASSTTGGLDYGYTF. CDR3 DNA sequence: TGTGCCAGCAGTACGACAGGGGGCCTTGACTATGGCTACACCTTC.

V gene TRBV6-5 combines with J gene TRBJ1-5; D remains ambiguous. This CDR3 is built from 12 residues. Germline CDR1 MNHEY, CDR2 SVGAGI. V lost 4 bases and J lost 5, with 6 bases in between. The CDR3 loop is CASSSPDQPQHF. In DNA, the CDR3 is TGTGCCAGCAGTTCCCCTGATCAGCCCCAGCATTTT.

This clone was seen a single time. The sample has other DNA sequences that encode this CDR3 too. The rearrangement uses TRBV5-1 and TRBJ2-7, with 8 positions matching TRBD1. Germline V gene data show CDR1 as SGHRS and CDR2 as YFSETQ. Unmatched junction bases numbered 2, after V lost 0 bases and J lost 0 bases. The CDR3 sequence is 15 residues long. The CDR3: CASSLGTGGSYEQYF. CDR3 bases: TGCGCCAGCAGCTTGGGCACAGGGGGCTCCTACGAGCAGTACTTC.

V gene TRBV10-3 combines with J gene TRBJ2-2, with 9 bases identical to TRBD2. CDR1 is ENHRY, CDR2 SYGVKD, per germline. V lost 10 bases and J lost 6; bases outside the gene matches: 12. The CDR3 extends over 15 amino acids. The CDR3 protein is CASQGREGLAGELFF. The CDR3 region has the DNA TGTGCCAGCCAGGGGCGGGAGGGCCTTGCCGGGGAGCTGTTTTTT.

The DNA of the CDR3 is TGCGCCAGCAGCCAAGACTACGAAGCCAGCCAAACAGCTAACTATGGCTACACCTTC. Encoded protein: CASSQDYEASQTANYGYTF. The chain couples TRBV4-1 to TRBJ1-2; D not resolved. This CDR3 has 19 residues. Germline CDR1 MGHRA, CDR2 YSYEKL. The V and J ends lost 0 bases and 0 bases respectively, with 20 bases between them.

With respect to this clone: A junction boundary mismatches the germline segment, possibly from a read error. The rearrangement joins TRBV7-9 to TRBJ2-1, with D perhaps matching TRBD2 (6 bases). Germline CDR1 SEHNR, CDR2 FQNEAQ (reference sequence). This CDR3 contains 15 residues. This chain's CDR3 is CSSTLMVGGGFEQFF. The DNA for the CDR3 is TGTTCCAGCACCCTCATGGTGGGGGGAGGTTTTGAGCAGTTCTTC.

The V and J genes are TRBV9 and TRBJ2-1; 9 nucleotides align to TRBD2. CDR3 length: 16 amino acids. The V gene's germline CDR1 is SGDLS and CDR2 YYNGEE. With V trimmed by 3 bases and J by 2 bases, 6 bases remained unmatched. The CDR3 reads CASSGGSGGTYNEQFF. In nucleotides, the CDR3 is TGTGCCAGCAGCGGTGGGAGCGGGGGGACCTACAATGAGCAGTTCTTC.

V and J are TRBV7-9 and TRBJ1-3; D is perhaps TRBD1 (6 bases). Trimming stripped 5 bases from V and 0 bases from J, with 14 bases between. The length of the CDR3 is 16 residues. Germline V gene data show CDR1 as SEHNR and CDR2 as FQNEAQ (reference sequence). The CDR3 region is CASSQGSSFSGNTIYF. DNA of the CDR3: TGTGCCAGCAGCCAGGGGAGCAGTTTCTCTGGAAACACCATATATTTT.

The chain joins TRBV19 to TRBJ1-2; D might be TRBD1 (6 bases). V lost 1 base and J 2 bases, leaving 14 bases between the germline ends. In germline, CDR1 is LNHDA, CDR2 SQIVND (reference sequence). The CDR3 consists of 16 residues. The CDR3 DNA sequence: TGTGCCAGTAGTATAGGGGGACAACTCTACAACTATGGCTACACCTTC. It encodes CASSIGGQLYNYGYTF.

The chain couples TRBV19 to TRBJ1-2, with D possibly TRBD1 on 5 matching bases. Germline V gene lookup returns CDR1 LNHDA and CDR2 SQIVND (reference sequence). The length of the CDR3 is 13 residues. V gave up 6 bases and J gave up 6 bases, with 14 bases separating them. CDR3 nucleotides: TGTGCCAGTAGCAACACAGGAAAAGATGGCTACACCTTC. Translated: CASSNTGKDGYTF.

The V gene is TRBV6-5, the J gene TRBJ1-3, with D possibly being TRBD1 (5 bases). Germline V gene data show CDR1 as MNHEY and CDR2 as SVGAGI. Trimming shortened V by 0 bases and J by 2 bases, and 11 bases separated the two germline ends. This CDR3 has 16 residues. The CDR3 DNA reads TGTGCCAGCAGTTACTCGCCACGGACAACTGGAAACACCATATATTTT. Translated: CASSYSPRTTGNTIYF.

The rearrangement links TRBV30 to TRBJ2-1; D is possibly TRBD1 (5 bases). The CDR3 is 14 amino acids. CDR1 and CDR2 (germline): GTSNPN, SVGIG (reference sequence). Trimming removed 4 bases from V and 3 bases from J, with 13 bases in between. CDR3 coding DNA: TGTGCCTGGAATAGCCAAACAGGCTACAATGAGCAGTTCTTC. This codes for CAWNSQTGYNEQFF.

In this sample, this clone turned up once. The V call is TRBV5-5, the J call TRBJ2-2; perhaps TRBD2 as D (6 bases). The V and J ends lost 2 bases and 6 bases respectively, with 11 bases between them. The CDR3 length is 14 residues. Germline V lookup: CDR1 SGHKS, CDR2 YYEKEE (reference sequence). The CDR3 reads CASSLRGFAGELFF. The CDR3 DNA reads as TGTGCCAGCAGCTTACGGGGGTTCGCCGGGGAGCTGTTTTTT. Full variable domain (missing parts from reference TRBV5-5 and TRBJ2-2): DAGVTQSPTHLIKTRGQQVTLRCSPISGHKSVSWYQQVLGQGPQFIFQYYEKEERGRGNFPDRFSARQFPNYSSELNVNALLLGDSALYLCASSLRGFAGELFFGEGSRLTVL.

V is TRBV12-5 and J is TRBJ1-2; possible D gene TRBD1, 6 bases. Germline V gene lookup returns CDR1 LGHNT and CDR2 FRNRAP. With 6 bases removed from V and 4 bases from J, the gap between germline ends came to 18 bases. The CDR3 contains 15 residues. Here the CDR3 DNA reads TGTGCTAGTGGAATGGCAGGGGCCCTTATCTATGGCTACACCTTC. As protein: CASGMAGALIYGYTF. Full variable domain (rest looked up from reference TRBV12-5 and TRBJ1-2): DARVTQTPRHKVTEMGQEVTMRCQPILGHNTVFWYRQTMMQGLELLAYFRNRAPLDDSGMPKDRFSAEMPDATLATLKIQPSEPRDSAVYFCASGMAGALIYGYTFGSGTRLTVV.